This T cell receptor beta chain was profiled in a study of blood T cell repertoires in COVID-19. Study-level background: Samples came from the United States, Italy and Spain, spanning acute and convalescent COVID-19. The analysed material was cDNA or gDNA that came from T cells, B-cell-depleted T cells, or PBMCs.

The V gene's germline CDR1 is MGHRA and CDR2 YSYEKL. The length of the CDR3 is 14 residues. V trimming: 3 bases; J trimming: 6 bases; junction bases outside the gene matches: 7. As handled by the study authors: Reference gene primer amplification yielded estimated nucleated cell counts. Libraries were prepared by immunoSEQ multiplex PCR; TCRdb keeps only in-frame clonotypes and omits some of them. V and J calls and clone size are copied from that table; D and trimming were computed from the DNA. The sample includes more than 85,000 clones, 82% of them seen just once. This sequence joins TRBV4-1 and TRBJ1-1; 7 positions agree with TRBD1. Sequencing input: peripheral blood. This clonotype was sampled from an elderly man with acute or convalescent COVID-19. CDR3 bases: TGCGCCAGCAGCCATGAAGGGGGCGAGGCTGAAGCTTTCTTT. Its protein product is CASSHEGGEAEAFF.